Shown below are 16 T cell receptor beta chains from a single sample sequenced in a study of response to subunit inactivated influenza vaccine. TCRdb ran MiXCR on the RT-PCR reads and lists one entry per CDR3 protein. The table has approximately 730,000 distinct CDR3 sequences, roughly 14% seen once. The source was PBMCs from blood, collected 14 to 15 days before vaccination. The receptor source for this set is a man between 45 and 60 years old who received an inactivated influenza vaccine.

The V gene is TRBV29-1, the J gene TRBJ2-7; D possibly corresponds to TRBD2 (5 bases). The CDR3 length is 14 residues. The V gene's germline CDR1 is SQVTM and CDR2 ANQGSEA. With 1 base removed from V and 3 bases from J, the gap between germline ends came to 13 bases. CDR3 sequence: CSVEVRGRDYEQYF. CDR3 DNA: TGCAGCGTTGAAGTTCGGGGAAGGGACTACGAGCAGTACTTC.

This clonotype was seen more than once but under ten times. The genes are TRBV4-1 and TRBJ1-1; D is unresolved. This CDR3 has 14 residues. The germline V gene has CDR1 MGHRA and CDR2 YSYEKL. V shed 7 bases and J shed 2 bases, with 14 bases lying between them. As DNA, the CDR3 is TGCGCCAGCACCACGGACGGGAGAAACACTGAAGCTTTCTTT. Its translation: CASTTDGRNTEAFF.

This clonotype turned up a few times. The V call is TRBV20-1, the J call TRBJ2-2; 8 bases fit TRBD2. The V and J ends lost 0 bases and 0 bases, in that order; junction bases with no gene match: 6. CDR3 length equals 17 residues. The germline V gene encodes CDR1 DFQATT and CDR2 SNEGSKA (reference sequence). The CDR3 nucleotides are TGCAGTGCTAGAGATGCAGCGGGGGATTCGAACACCGGGGAGCTGTTTTTT. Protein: CSARDAAGDSNTGELFF.

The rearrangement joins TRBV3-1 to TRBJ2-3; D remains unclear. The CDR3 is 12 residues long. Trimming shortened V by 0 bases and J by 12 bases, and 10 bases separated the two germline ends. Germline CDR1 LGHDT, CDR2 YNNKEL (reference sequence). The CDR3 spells CASSQDLGSQYF. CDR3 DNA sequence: TGTGCCAGCAGCCAAGATTTAGGAAGTCAGTATTTT.

CDR3 sequence reads: CASSLEGPGIDTIYF. CDR3 DNA: TGCGCCAGCAGCTTGGAGGGGCCGGGCATAGACACCATATATTTT. The chain combines TRBV5-1 with TRBJ1-3; a possible D gene is TRBD1 (5 bases). The CDR3 contains 15 residues. V lost 0 bases to trimming and J lost 8 bases, with 15 bases between them. CDR1 and CDR2 (germline): SGHRS, YFSETQ.

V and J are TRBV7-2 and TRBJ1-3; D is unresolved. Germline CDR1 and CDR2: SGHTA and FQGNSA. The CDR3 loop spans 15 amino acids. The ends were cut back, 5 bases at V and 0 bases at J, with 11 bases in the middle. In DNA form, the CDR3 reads TGTGCCAGCAGCGGAGAGGCAGACTCTGGAAACACCATATATTTT. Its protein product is CASSGEADSGNTIYF. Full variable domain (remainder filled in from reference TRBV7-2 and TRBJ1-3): GAGVSQSPSNKVTEKGKDVELRCDPISGHTALYWYRQSLGQGLEFLIYFQGNSAPDKSGLPSDRFSAERTGGSVSTLTIQRTQQEDSAVYLCASSGEADSGNTIYFGEGSWLTVV.

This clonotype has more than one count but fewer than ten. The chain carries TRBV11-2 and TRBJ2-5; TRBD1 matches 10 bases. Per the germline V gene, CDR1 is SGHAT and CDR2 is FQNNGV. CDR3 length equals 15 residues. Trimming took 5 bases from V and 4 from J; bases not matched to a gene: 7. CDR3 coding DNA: TGTGCCAGCAGCCCGCGGACAGGGGGAGGAGAGACCCAGTACTTC. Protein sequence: CASSPRTGGGETQYF.

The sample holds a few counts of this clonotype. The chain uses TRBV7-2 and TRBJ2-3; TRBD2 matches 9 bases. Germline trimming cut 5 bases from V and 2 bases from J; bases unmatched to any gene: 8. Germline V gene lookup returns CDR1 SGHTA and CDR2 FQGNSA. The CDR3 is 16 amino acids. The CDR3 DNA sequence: TGTGCCAGCAGCCCAAGACTAGCGGCGATCACAGATACGCAGTATTTT. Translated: CASSPRLAAITDTQYF.

The CDR3 loop is CASSSATGSNQPQHF. The CDR3 DNA sequence: TGTGCCAGCAGTTCCGCGACAGGGTCGAATCAGCCCCAGCATTTT. The V gene is TRBV6-2 or TRBV6-3, the J gene TRBJ1-5; 7 bases are a match to TRBD1. Germline trimming cut 4 bases from V and 4 bases from J; bases unmatched to any gene: 7. The CDR3 is 15 residues long. CDR1 and CDR2 from the germline V gene are MNHEY and SVGEGT.

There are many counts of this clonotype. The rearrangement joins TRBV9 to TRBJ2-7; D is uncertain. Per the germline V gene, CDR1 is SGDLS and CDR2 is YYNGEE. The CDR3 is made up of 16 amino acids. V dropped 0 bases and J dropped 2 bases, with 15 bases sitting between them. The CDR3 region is CASSVGVGRKAYEQYF. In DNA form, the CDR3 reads TGTGCCAGCAGCGTAGGGGTTGGACGAAAAGCCTACGAGCAGTACTTC.

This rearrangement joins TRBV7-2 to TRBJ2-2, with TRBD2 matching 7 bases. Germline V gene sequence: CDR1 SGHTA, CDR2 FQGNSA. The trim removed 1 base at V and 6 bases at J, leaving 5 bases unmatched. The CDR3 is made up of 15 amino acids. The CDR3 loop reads CASSLEAGVPGELFF. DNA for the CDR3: TGTGCCAGCAGCTTAGAGGCGGGAGTCCCCGGGGAGCTGTTTTTT. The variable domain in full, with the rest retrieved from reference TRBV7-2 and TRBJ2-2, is GAGVSQSPSNKVTEKGKDVELRCDPISGHTALYWYRQSLGQGLEFLIYFQGNSAPDKSGLPSDRFSAERTGGSVSTLTIQRTQQEDSAVYLCASSLEAGVPGELFFGEGSRLTVL.

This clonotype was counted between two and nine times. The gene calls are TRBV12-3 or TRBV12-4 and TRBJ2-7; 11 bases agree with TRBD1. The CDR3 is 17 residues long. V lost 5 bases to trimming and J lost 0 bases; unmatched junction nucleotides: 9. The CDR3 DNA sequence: TGTGCCAGCAGTCCTGGACAGGGGGCCCCGAGCTCCTACGAGCAGTACTTC. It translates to CASSPGQGAPSSYEQYF.

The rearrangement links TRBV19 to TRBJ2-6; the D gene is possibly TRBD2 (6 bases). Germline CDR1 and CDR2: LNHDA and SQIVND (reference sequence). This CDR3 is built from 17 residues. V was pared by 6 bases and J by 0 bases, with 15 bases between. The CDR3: CASRGLAPFSGANVLTF. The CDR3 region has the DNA TGTGCCAGTAGGGGACTGGCCCCCTTCTCTGGGGCCAACGTCCTGACTTTC.

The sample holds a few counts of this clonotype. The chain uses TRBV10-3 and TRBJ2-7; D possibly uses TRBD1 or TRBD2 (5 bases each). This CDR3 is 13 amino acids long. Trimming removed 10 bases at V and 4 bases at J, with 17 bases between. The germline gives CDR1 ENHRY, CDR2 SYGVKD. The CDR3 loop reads CATGEFEGYEQYF. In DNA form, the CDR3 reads TGTGCCACCGGTGAATTCGAGGGGTACGAGCAGTACTTC.

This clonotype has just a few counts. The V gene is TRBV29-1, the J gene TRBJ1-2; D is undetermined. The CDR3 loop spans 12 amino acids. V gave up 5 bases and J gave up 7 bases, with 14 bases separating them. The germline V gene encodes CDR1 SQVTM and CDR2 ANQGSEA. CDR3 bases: TGCAGCGTTCCCCCTCTCAGTGGTGGCTACACCTTC. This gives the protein CSVPPLSGGYTF.

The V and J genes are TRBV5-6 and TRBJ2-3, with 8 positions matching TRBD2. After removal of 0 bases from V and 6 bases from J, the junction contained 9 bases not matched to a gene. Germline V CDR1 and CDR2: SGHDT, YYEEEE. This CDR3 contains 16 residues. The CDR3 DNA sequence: TGTGCCAGCAGCTTGGTAACTAGCGGAAAAGCTGATACGCAGTATTTT. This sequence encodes CASSLVTSGKADTQYF.